Here is one TCR beta chain with its context. Its antigen remains unidentified. No quality values exist for individual bases; no much larger clone is one base distant. A single peripheral blood draw of about 116 mL on average was collected from each donor into heparinised tubes. A BD FACSAria II was used to sort naive, central memory, regulatory and stem cell-like memory CD4+ T cells with a panel that included CD45RO, CCR7, CD25, CD127, CD95 and CD27. A purity above 95% was achieved for all sorted populations. PBMCs were isolated immediately by Lymphoprep density gradient centrifugation and stained directly without culture. So that batch effects would be minimized, each experiment stained and sorted samples in pairs, pairing one healthy donor with one patient. V and J are truncated by 0 bases and 3 bases respectively, leaving an intervening sequence of 10 bases. The CDR3 runs 14 residues from the cysteine to the phenylalanine. The entry retains the CDR3 DNA only, 42 bases that are in frame from base 1. The germline V gene sets CDR1 to SGDLS and CDR2 to YYNGEE.

This record comes from a study of beta chain features in type 1 diabetes (dated by TCRdb to the late 2010s). General notes on the study: No differences in mean age, gender distribution, total cell number or subset yield were found between patients and healthy donors. A total of 107,917,701 sorted cells were examined across all samples, and the number of cells per subset was strongly correlated with RNA yield. In the study, recently diagnosed type 1 diabetes patients and matched healthy donors were compared on the TCRB repertoires of their sorted circulating CD4+ T cell subsets. Regulatory and stem cell-like memory subsets were obtained from only 8 patients and about eight healthy donors, while naive and central memory subsets were obtained from all 30 or so donors.

The High Capacity cDNA Reverse Transcription Kit was used to reverse transcribe all of the isolated RNA, meaning that expressed TCRB transcripts were what got sequenced. Deep immunoSEQ sequencing was performed on naive, central memory and regulatory T cell samples, with an average of roughly 3.6 million total reads per sample. After sorted cells were lysed in RLT buffer, RNA was extracted with DNase-treated RNeasy Micro or Mini kits, with the choice depending on cell number. Each cell subset was processed on its own to prevent cross-contamination, while patient and healthy donor samples were processed together. The immunoSEQ multiplex PCR was used to amplify TCRB sequences from cDNA, generating 87-bp fragments that spanned the CDR3 region. Sequencing of the amplicons was done on the Illumina HiSeq platform. The authors' pipeline ran thus. Synthetic template baselines were used to correct PCR bias computationally, reads within Hamming distance 2 were collapsed together, and singletons that could not be merged were discarded. Reads were aligned against IMGT so that V, D and J genes, CDR3 length and insertions or deletions at six rearrangement sites could be assigned. Within each subset, clonotype counts were normalized to sorted cell number, and only after that were true diversity and Gini coefficients computed with the tcR R package. Repertoire sharing was quantified using the overlap coefficient calculated on TCRB nucleotide sequences. Out-of-frame TCRB sequences from naive cells were analyzed as a proxy for the pre-selection repertoire. TCRdb limited this immuneACCESS table to in-frame rearrangements with V and J called. A share of clones is missing; checked studies link under half to unresolved V genes, and the rest is unexplained. V and J calls and clone size are given by that table; D and trimming were obtained from the DNA. Within this sample are 400,000 to 550,000 clones, with around 10% of them counted one time only. Together, the top ten hold roughly 0.046% of the sample.

Overall study outcomes, separate from this receptor: PCR might favor shorter templates, but patient and control samples were amplified and corrected together, so any skew would affect both groups equally. HLA sub-analyses involved small numbers of individuals, so any influence of HLA type on TCRB rearrangement remained unresolved. The naive, central memory and regulatory TCRB repertoires appeared to resemble one another more closely among patients than among healthy donors. Sequencing cDNA rather than genomic DNA could over-represent highly expressing activated cells, although activation and CD3 levels did not differ between groups. At VDJ recombination sites, patients with type 1 diabetes made fewer insertions and deleted more nucleotides, a pattern implying thymic rearrangement abnormalities. A moderate but significant shortening of TCRB CDR3 length was observed in type 1 diabetes patients in all four CD4+ subsets.

Sequencing was performed on naive CD4+ T cells from blood. Per the publication, the cell subset or site label means: true naive CD4+ T cells. The V and J genes are TRBV9 and TRBJ2-7, with TRBD1 tentatively as D gene (5 bases match). The sequence was obtained from a young woman in good health. The CDR3 region: CASSVAPGIYEQYF. The base sequence is TGTGCCAGCAGCGTAGCCCCAGGGATCTACGAGCAGTACTTC.